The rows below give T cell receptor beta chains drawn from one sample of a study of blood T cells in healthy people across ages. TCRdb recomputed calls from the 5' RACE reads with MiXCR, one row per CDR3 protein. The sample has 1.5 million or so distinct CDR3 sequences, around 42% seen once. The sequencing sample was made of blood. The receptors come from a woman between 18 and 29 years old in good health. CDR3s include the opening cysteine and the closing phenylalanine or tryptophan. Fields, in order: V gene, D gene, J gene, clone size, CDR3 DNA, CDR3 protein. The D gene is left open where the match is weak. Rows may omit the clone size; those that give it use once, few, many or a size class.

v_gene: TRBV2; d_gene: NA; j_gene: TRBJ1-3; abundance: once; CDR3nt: TGTGCCAGCTCAGGCTCTGGAAACACCATATATTTT; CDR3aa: CASSGSGNTIYF
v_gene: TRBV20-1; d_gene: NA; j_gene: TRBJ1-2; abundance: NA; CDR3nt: TGCAGTGCTAGTCAGCCCTCCACGGCCCATGGCTATGGCTACACCTTC; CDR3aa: CSASQPSTAHGYGYTF
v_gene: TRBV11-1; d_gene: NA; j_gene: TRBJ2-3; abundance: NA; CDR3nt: TGTGCCAGCAGCTATTACGACCATCTGTCCACAGATACGCAGTATTTT; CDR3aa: CASSYYDHLSTDTQYF
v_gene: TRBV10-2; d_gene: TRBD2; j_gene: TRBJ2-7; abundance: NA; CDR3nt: TGCGCCAGCAGTGAGTCTTCTAGCGGGACTAGAACCTACGAGCAGTACTTC; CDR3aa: CASSESSSGTRTYEQYF
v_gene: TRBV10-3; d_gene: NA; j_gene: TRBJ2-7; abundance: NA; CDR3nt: TGTGCCATCAGTACACGTACCGACAGCTACGAGCAGTACTTC; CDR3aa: CAISTRTDSYEQYF
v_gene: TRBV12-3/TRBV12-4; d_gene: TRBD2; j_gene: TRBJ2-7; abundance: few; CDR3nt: TGTGCCAGCAGCCAAAAAGGACTAGTCTACGAGCAGTACTTC; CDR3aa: CASSQKGLVYEQYF
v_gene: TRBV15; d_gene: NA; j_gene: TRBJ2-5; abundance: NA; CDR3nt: TGTGCCACCAGCGCCCGGACTGTGAGTCAAGAGACCCAGTACTTC; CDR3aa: CATSARTVSQETQYF
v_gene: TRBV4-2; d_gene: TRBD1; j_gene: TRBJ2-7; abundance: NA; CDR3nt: TGTGCCAGCAGCCTTCGAGATTCCCGGGACAGCTCCTCCTACGAGCAGTACTTC; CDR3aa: CASSLRDSRDSSSYEQYF
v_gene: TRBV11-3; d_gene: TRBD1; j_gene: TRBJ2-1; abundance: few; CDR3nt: TGTGCCAGCAGCGATGGGACAGGGGTCTACAATGAGCAGTTCTTC; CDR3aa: CASSDGTGVYNEQFF
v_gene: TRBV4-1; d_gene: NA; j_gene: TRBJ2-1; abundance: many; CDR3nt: TGCGCCAGCAGCCAAGATAGGGCCAGCAATGAGCAGTTCTTC; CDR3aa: CASSQDRASNEQFF
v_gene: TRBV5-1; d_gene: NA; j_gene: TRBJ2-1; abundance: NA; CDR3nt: TGCGCCAGCAGCTCGGCCAAACTATCTACCGGGTACAATGAGCAGTTCTTC; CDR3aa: CASSSAKLSTGYNEQFF
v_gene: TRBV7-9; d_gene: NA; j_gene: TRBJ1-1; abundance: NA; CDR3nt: TGTGCCAGCAGCTTTGCCTTGCCGAACACTGAAGCTTTCTTT; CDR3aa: CASSFALPNTEAFF
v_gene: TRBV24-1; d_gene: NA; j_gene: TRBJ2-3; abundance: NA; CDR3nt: TGTGCCACCAGTGACACCGGGCGGAATCAGGACTTTCGATTAGATACGCAGTATTTT; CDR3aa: CATSDTGRNQDFRLDTQYF
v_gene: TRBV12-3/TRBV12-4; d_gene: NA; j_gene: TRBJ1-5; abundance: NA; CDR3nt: TGTGCCAGCAGCCACGTATTCGGTGATCCCCAGCATTTT; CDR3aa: CASSHVFGDPQHF
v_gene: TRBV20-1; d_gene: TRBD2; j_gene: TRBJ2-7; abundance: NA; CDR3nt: TGCAGTGCTAATAGCGGGAGAGCCAATGAGCAGTACTTC; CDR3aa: CSANSGRANEQYF
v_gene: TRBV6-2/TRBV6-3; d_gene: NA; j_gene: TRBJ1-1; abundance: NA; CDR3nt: TGTGCCAGCAGCCCCTTAAGGGACGGGACTGAAGCTTTCTTT; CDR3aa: CASSPLRDGTEAFF
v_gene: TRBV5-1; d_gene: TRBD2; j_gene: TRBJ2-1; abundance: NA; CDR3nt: TGCGCCAGCAGCTTGGGGGAGCGGGAGAGTGAGCAGTTCTTC; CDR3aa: CASSLGERESEQFF
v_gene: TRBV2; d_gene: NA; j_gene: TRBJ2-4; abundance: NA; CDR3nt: TGTGCCAGCAGCGGCCTGCTGCGAAACATTCAGTACTTC; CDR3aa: CASSGLLRNIQYF
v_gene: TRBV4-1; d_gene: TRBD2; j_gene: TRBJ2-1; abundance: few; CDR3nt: TGCGCCAGCAGCCAAGATGGGCTAGCGGGCCTTGGGTGGAATGAGCAGTTCTTC; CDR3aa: CASSQDGLAGLGWNEQFF
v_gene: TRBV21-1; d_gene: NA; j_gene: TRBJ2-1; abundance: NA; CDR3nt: TGTGCCAGCAGCAAAGGGGGGTTTTCGGGTACTTTCAAAGTCGGTGAGCAGTTCTTC; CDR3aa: CASSKGGFSGTFKVGEQFF
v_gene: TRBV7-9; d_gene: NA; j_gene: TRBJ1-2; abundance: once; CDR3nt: TGTGCCAGCAGCCCCCCCGTGGGGATGCAACCCTATGGCTACACCTTC; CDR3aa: CASSPPVGMQPYGYTF
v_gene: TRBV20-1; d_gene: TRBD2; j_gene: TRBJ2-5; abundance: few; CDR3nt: TGCAGTGCCCAGCGGGGTGGACGGCCTAATTATAGCGGGAACCCCGCGCAGTACTTC; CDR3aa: CSAQRGGRPNYSGNPAQYF
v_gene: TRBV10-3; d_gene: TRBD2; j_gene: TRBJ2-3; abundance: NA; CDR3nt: TGTGCCATCACGGGGGAGGGGACAGATACGCAGTATTTT; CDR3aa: CAITGEGTDTQYF
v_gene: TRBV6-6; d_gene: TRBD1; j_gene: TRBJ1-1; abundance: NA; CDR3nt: TGTGCCAGCAGCCCCTTGGCGGGACAGGGCAACACTGAAGCTTTCTTT; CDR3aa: CASSPLAGQGNTEAFF
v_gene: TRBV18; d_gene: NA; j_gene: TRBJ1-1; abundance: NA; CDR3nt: TGTGCCAGCTCACCACGGGAAGGTTATCTGAACACTGAAGCTTTCTTT; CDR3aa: CASSPREGYLNTEAFF
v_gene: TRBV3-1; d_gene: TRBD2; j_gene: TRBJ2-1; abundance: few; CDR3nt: TGTGCCAGCAGCATTACTAGCGGGGGGGCCTCTGAGCAGTTCTTC; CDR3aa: CASSITSGGASEQFF
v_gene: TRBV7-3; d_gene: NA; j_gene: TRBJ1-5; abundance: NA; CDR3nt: TGTGCCAGCAGCTTAAAAGATTCCTTCGGGGGCTTTTATAGCAATCAGCCCCAGCATTTT; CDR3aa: CASSLKDSFGGFYSNQPQHF
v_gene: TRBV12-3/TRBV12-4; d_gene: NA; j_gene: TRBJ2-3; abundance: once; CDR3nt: TGTGCCAGCAGTTTGGCGGGTTGGGCAGATACGCAGTATTTT; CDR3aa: CASSLAGWADTQYF
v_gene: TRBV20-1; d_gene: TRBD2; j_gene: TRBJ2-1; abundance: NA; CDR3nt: TGCAGGGGTAGCGGGAGCCACAATGGGCAGTTCTTC; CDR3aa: CRGSGSHNGQFF
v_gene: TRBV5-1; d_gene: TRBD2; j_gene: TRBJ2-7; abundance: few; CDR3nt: TGCGCCAGCACCTCGGACCTAGCGGAGTCGGGAGAGCAGTACTTC; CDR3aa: CASTSDLAESGEQYF
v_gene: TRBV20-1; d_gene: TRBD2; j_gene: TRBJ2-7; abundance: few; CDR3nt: TGCAGTGCTAGTCGGGGGGGCACCGGGGGAGCCTACGAGCAGTACTTC; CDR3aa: CSASRGGTGGAYEQYF
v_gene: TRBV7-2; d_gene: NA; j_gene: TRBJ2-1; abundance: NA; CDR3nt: TGTGCCAGCAGCTTATCGTACAGGGTGAGGAATGAGCAGTTCTTC; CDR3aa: CASSLSYRVRNEQFF
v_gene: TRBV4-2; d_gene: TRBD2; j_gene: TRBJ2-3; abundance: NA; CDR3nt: TGTGCCAGCAGCCAATTAGCGGCTAGCGGGGGGTCCACAGATACGCAGTATTTT; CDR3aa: CASSQLAASGGSTDTQYF
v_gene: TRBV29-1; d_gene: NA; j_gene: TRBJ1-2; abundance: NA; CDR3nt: TGCAGCGTTGGAGGAGGCAGCCGCGGGGATGGCTACACCTTC; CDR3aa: CSVGGGSRGDGYTF
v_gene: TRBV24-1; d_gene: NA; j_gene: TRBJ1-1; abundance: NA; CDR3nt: TGTGCCACCAGTGACCGGGGTATCGCTTTCTTT; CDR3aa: CATSDRGIAFF
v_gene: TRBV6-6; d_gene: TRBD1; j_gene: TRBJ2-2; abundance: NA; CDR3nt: TGTGCCAGCGGGACAGACTCGAACACCGGGGAGCTGTTTTTT; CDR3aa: CASGTDSNTGELFF
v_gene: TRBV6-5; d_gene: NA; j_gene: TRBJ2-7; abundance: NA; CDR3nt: TGTGCCAGCAGCACTCAGCGGACTGCTACCTACGAGCAGTACTTC; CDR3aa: CASSTQRTATYEQYF
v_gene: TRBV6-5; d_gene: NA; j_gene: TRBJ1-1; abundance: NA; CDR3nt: TGTGCCAGCAGTCCTTCGACAGGCAACACTGAAGCTTTCTTT; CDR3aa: CASSPSTGNTEAFF
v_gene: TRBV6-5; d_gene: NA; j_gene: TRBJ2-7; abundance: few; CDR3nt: TGTGCCAGCAGTTACTCAAAACCCTACGAGCAGTACTTC; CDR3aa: CASSYSKPYEQYF
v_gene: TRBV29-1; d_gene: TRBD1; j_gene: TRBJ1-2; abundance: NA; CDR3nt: TGCAGCGTTCCTCCGGGACAGGGGCCCCCTGGCTACACCTTC; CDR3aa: CSVPPGQGPPGYTF
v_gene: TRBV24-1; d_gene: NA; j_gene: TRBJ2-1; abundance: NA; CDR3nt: TGTGCCACTTCAGAGTTGGATGAGCAGTTCTTC; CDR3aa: CATSELDEQFF